The present TCR beta chain was sequenced within a study of PD-1 blockade in classical Hodgkin lymphoma. There are a few counts of this clone. Antigen specificity is unknown. General study results and limits: Repertoire differences have undefined causes, possibly disease activity or prior therapy. The study found complete responders had baseline diversity similar to newly diagnosed patients. It was reported that newly diagnosed patients had less baseline TCR diversity than healthy donors. A significant rise in TCR diversity by C4D1 was seen for CD4+ but not CD8+ cells.

Method: immunoSEQ multiplex PCR; TCRdb's copy keeps in-frame clones and lacks some. The repertoire holds 25,000 to 30,000 clones, with roughly 71% as singletons. All the patients suffered relapse after autologous stem cell transplantation, and brentuximab vedotin exposure differed. This receptor was taken from a human donor with classical Hodgkin lymphoma. The sample was peripheral blood mononuclear cells (PBMCs), taken before the second cycle of nivolumab.

CDR3 nucleotides: TGTGCCAGCAGTGTCGGCCCACTCCCCGGCGATGGCTACACCTTC. Amino acids: CASSVGPLPGDGYTF. V and J are TRBV2 and TRBJ1-2; D remains ambiguous. The V end was cut by 4 bases, the J end by 6 bases, with 18 bases between. This CDR3 is 15 amino acids long. The germline V gene encodes CDR1 SNHLY and CDR2 FYNNEI.